A selection of T cell receptor beta chains follows, all from one sample in a study of cytotoxic CD8 clonotypes in ibrutinib-treated CLL. Libraries were prepared by immunoSEQ multiplex PCR; TCRdb keeps only in-frame clonotypes and omits some of them. The sample has about 250,000 clones, 70% seen once. The specimen was PBMCs, collected after 24 months of ibrutinib treatment. The receptors originated from a human donor with chronic lymphocytic leukemia. CDR3s leave out the opening cysteine and the closing phenylalanine or tryptophan.

j_call	v_call	cdr3_aa
TRBJ1-1	TRBV19	ASSPGTDYAEAF
TRBJ1-4	TRBV28	ATLPGQAREKLF
TRBJ2-1	TRBV6-4	ASISDREQF
TRBJ1-5	TRBV28	ASSPNGRDRGEVSNQPQH
TRBJ2-5	TRBV5-6	ASSVGATSLVQETQY
TRBJ2-1	TRBV7-3	ASSSSANNEQF
TRBJ2-3	TRBV19	ASCRAGAVTDTQY
TRBJ1-4	TRBV6-5	ASSRGVGEKLF
TRBJ2-7	TRBV7-6	ASSSGQFPYEQY
TRBJ1-4	TRBV5-1	ASSLGQNNEKLF
TRBJ1-2	TRBV6-4	ASSDLGQGSGYT
TRBJ1-1	TRBV14	ASSFQGGTEAF
TRBJ1-2	TRBV5-1	ASSLEGTGGYGYT
TRBJ2-7	TRBV28	ASSSPDSSYEQY
TRBJ1-3	TRBV30	AWSRTASGNTIY
TRBJ2-7	TRBV18	ASSPGQGSYEQY
TRBJ2-7	TRBV13	ASSLRAEQQY
TRBJ2-1	TRBV5-6	ASSLGSRGRAKF
TRBJ2-5	TRBV13	ASSFLAKETQY
TRBJ1-6	TRBV28	ASSGTGVGSPLH
TRBJ2-6	TRBV7-9	ASSFRSGGFAGANVLT
TRBJ2-5	TRBV2	ASLQEGYVETQY
TRBJ2-7	TRBV30	AWRGRSGDYEQY
TRBJ1-5	TRBV19	ASRKDRAGGQPQH
TRBJ1-3	TRBV9	ASSVDRTSGNTIY
TRBJ2-1	TRBV4-1	ASSHSSGSAREQF
TRBJ2-7	TRBV28	ASSRDRPYEQY
TRBJ2-5	TRBV4-3	ASSQGITGAQETQY
TRBJ1-3	TRBV11-2	ASSLWIRGNTIY
TRBJ1-5	TRBV11-3	ASSSNRDRGQPQH
TRBJ2-3	TRBV7-3	ASSLNPGGDTQY
TRBJ2-7	TRBV18	ASSAADSGYEQY
TRBJ2-3	TRBV27	ASSTTGRSTDTQY
TRBJ1-1	TRBV18	ASSEGYAEAF
TRBJ2-7	TRBV28	ASSPSGALKEQY
TRBJ2-2	TRBV9	ASTAGNTGELF
TRBJ2-2	TRBV11-2	ASSPRLAGGPGELF
TRBJ1-5	TRBV27	ASSPRGQYSNQPQH
TRBJ2-7	TRBV21-1	ASSKASLEGTYEQY
TRBJ1-1	TRBV9	ASRKGGGYTEAF
TRBJ2-5	TRBV5-4	ASAIGRDIRETQY
TRBJ2-7	TRBV7-9	ASSLGLATYEQY
TRBJ2-7	TRBV19	ASRALLRGAGPTSTYEQY
TRBJ2-1	TRBV19	ASRNGTSYNEQF
TRBJ2-2	TRBV7-3	ASSPTGLAGATGELF
TRBJ1-4	TRBV2	ASTGARATEVEKLF
TRBJ2-7	TRBV6-5	ASSHEAGKPYEQY
TRBJ2-1	TRBV5-1	ASSFLPGTLNEQF
TRBJ2-7	TRBV30	AWSPGGEQY
TRBJ2-7	TRBV4-1	ASSQALLASPSYEQY
TRBJ1-1	TRBV28	ASSSPGGGGKAF
TRBJ2-7	TRBV14	ASSPSGAPVQY
TRBJ2-7	TRBV7-2	ASSLFDRGPGEQY
TRBJ2-1	TRBV7-3	ASSLSPTALGEQF
TRBJ2-2	TRBV18	ASTSPQGRAGELF